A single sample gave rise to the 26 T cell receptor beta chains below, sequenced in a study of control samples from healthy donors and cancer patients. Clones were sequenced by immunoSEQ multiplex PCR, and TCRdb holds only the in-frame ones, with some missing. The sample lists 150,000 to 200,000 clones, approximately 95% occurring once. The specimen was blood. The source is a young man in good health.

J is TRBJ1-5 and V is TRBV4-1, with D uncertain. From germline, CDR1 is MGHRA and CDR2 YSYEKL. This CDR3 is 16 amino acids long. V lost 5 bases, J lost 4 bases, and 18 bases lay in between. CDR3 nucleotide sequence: TGCGCCAGCAGCGGCGGTTCGGCTTTGGGGAATCAGCCCCAGCATTTT. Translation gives CASSGGSALGNQPQHF.

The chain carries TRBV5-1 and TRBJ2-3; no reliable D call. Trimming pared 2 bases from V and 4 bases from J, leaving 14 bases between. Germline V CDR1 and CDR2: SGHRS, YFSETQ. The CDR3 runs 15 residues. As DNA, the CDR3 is TGCGCCAGCAGCTTAGCTAGGGTAGAGTCAGATACGCAGTATTTT. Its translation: CASSLARVESDTQYF.

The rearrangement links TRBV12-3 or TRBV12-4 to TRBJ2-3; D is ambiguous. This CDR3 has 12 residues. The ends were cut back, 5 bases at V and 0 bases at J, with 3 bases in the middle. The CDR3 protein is CASSASTDTQYF. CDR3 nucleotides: TGTGCCAGCAGTGCCAGCACAGATACGCAGTATTTT.

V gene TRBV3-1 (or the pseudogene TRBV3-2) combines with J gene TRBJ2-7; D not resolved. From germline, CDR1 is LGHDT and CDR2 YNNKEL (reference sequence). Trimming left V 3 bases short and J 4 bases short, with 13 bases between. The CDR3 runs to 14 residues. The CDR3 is CASSHSQVQYEQYF. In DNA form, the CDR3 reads TGTGCCAGCAGCCACAGCCAGGTCCAATACGAGCAGTACTTC.

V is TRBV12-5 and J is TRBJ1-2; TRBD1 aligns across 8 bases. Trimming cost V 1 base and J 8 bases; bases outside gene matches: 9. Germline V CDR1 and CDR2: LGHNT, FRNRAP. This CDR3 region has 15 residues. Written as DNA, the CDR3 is TGTGCTAGTGGTTTGGGAACAGGGGGAAATGACGGCTACACCTTC. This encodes CASGLGTGGNDGYTF.

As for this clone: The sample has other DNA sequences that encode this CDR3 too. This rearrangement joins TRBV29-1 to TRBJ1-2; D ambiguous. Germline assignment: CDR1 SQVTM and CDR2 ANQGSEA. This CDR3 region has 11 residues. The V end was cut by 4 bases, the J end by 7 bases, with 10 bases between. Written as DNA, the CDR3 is TGCAGCGTTGCCAGAGCGGGTGGCTACACCTTC. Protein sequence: CSVARAGGYTF.

The CDR3 nucleotides are TGTGCCAGCAGTGGGTCGCTAGCGGGGGCGGGGGCGACGCAGTATTTT. Translating gives CASSGSLAGAGATQYF. The rearrangement joins TRBV2 to TRBJ2-3; TRBD2 matches 10 bases. CDR3 length: 16 amino acids. Trimming removed 4 bases from V and 9 bases from J; junction bases left unmatched: 13. The germline gives CDR1 SNHLY, CDR2 FYNNEI.

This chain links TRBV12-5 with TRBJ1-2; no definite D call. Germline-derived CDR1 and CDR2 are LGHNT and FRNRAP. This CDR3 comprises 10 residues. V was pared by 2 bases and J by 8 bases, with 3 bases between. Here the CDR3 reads CASGLKGYTF. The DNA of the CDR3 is TGTGCTAGTGGTTTGAAGGGCTACACCTTC.

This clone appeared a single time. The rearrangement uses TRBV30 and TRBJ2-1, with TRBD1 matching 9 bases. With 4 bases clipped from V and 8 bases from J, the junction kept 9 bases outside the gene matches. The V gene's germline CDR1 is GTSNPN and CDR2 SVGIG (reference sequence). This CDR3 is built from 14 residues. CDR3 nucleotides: TGTGCCTGGACACAGGACAGGGGAAAAGATGAGCAGTTCTTC. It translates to CAWTQDRGKDEQFF.

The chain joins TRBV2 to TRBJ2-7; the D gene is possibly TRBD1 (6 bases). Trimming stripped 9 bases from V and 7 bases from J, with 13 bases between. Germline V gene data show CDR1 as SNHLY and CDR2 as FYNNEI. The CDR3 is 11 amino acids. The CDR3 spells CASTGQGEQYF. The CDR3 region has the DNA TGTGCCAGTACAGGGCAGGGTGAGCAGTACTTC.

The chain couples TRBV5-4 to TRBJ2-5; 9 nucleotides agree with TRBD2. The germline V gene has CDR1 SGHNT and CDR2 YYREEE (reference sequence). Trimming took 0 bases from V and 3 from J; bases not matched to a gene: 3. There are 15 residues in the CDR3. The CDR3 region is CASSLELAGKETQYF. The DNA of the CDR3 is TGTGCCAGCAGCTTGGAACTAGCGGGCAAAGAGACCCAGTACTTC.

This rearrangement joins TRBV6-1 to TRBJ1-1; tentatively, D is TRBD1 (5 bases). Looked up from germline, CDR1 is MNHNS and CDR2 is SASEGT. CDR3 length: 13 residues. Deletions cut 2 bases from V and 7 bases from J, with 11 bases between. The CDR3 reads CASSEHTQGEAFF. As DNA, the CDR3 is TGTGCCAGCAGTGAACACACCCAGGGTGAAGCTTTCTTT.

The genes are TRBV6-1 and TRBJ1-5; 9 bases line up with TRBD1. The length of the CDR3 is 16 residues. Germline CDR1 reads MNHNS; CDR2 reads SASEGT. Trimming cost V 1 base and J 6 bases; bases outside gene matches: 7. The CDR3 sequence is CASSEDLTGGFQPQHF. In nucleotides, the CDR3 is TGTGCCAGCAGTGAAGATCTTACAGGGGGCTTTCAGCCCCAGCATTTT.

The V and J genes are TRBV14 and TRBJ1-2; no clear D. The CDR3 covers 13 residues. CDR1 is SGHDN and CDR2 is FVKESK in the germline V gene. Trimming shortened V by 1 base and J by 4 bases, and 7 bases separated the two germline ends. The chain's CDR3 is CASSQGTFYGYTF. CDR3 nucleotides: TGTGCCAGCAGCCAAGGGACCTTCTATGGCTACACCTTC. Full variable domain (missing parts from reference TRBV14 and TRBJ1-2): EAGVTQFPSHSVIEKGQTVTLRCDPISGHDNLYWYRRVMGKEIKFLLHFVKESKQDESGMPNNRFLAERTGGTYSTLKVQPAELEDSGVYFCASSQGTFYGYTFGSGTRLTVV.

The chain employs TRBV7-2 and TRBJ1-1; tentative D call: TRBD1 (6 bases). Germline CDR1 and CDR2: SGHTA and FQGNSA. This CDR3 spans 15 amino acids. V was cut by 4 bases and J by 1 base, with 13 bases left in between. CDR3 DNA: TGTGCCAGCAGCTCAATCGGACAGTCGAACACTGAAGCTTTCTTT. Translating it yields CASSSIGQSNTEAFF.

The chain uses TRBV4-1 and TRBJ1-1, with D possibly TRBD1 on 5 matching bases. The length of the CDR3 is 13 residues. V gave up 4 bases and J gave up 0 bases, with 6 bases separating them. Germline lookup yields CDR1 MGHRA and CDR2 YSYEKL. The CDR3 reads CASSLTVNTEAFF. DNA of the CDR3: TGCGCCAGCAGCCTGACAGTGAACACTGAAGCTTTCTTT.

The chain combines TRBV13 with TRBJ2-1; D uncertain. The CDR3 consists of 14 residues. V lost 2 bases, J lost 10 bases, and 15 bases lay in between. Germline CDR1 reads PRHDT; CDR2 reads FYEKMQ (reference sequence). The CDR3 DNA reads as TGTGCCAGCAGCTTACCCCTTACCGGACCCGAGCAGTTCTTC. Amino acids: CASSLPLTGPEQFF.

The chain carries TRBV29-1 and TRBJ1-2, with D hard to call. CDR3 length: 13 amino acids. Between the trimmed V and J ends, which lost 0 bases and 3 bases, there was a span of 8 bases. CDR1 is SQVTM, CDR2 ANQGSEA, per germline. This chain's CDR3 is CSVEEGVHYGYTF. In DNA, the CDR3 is TGCAGCGTTGAAGAGGGTGTTCACTATGGCTACACCTTC.

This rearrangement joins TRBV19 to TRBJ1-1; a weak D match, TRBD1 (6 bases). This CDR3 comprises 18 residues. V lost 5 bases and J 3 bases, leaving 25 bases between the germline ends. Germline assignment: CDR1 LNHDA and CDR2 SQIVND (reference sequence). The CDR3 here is CASSPRTATGLWDTEAFF. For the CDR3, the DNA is TGTGCCAGTAGTCCGCGAACCGCAACAGGGCTTTGGGACACTGAAGCTTTCTTT.

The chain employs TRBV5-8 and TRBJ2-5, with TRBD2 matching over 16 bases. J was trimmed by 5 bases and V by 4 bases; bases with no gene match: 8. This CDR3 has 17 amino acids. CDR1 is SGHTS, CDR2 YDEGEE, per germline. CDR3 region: CASSPGTSGGAPETQYF. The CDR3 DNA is TGTGCCAGCAGCCCCGGGACTAGCGGGGGGGCCCCGGAGACCCAGTACTTC.

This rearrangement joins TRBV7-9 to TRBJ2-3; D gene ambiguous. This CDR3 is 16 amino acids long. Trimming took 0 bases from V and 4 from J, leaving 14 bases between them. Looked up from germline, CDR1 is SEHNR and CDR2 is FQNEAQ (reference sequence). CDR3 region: CASSLASSPGADTQYF. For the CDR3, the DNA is TGTGCCAGCAGCTTAGCGTCATCCCCTGGGGCAGATACGCAGTATTTT.

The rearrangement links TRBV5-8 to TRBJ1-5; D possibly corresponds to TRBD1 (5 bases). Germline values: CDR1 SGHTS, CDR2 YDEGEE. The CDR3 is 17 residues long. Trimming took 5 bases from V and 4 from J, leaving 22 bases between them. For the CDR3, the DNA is TGTGCCAGCAGTCGAGGGAATCGGAGGGGCCAGAATCAGCCCCAGCATTTT. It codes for CASSRGNRRGQNQPQHF.

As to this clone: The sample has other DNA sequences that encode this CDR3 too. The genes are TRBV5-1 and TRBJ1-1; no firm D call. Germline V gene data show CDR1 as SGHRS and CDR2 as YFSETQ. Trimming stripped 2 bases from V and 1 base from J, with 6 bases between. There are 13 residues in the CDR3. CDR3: CASSFQENTEAFF. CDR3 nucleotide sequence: TGCGCCAGCAGCTTTCAAGAGAACACTGAAGCTTTCTTT.

The CDR3, as DNA: TGTGCCAGCAGAGGGGGACAGGGGCGAGCTTTCTTT. This codes for CASRGGQGRAFF. V is TRBV7-6 and J is TRBJ1-1; 10 bases match TRBD1. The germline gives CDR1 SGHVS, CDR2 FNYEAQ. The junction had 5 bases not matched to a gene; V was cut back by 6 bases and J by 10 bases. CDR3 length: 12 amino acids.

Written as DNA, the CDR3 is TGTGCCAGCAGCTTAGGGCAGGGGGGAGATACGCAGTATTTT. Protein product: CASSLGQGGDTQYF. The chain combines TRBV11-3 with TRBJ2-3, with D perhaps TRBD1 (7 bases). CDR1 and CDR2 from the germline V gene are SGHNT and YENEEA. CDR3 length: 14 residues. V was trimmed by 1 base and J by 5 bases, leaving 10 bases between them.

Written as DNA, the CDR3 is TGTGCCAGCAGTCGTGACCGGAGCTCCTACAATGAGCAGTTCTTC. Residues: CASSRDRSSYNEQFF. This chain uses TRBV5-8 with TRBJ2-1; D call uncertain. The CDR3 covers 15 residues. Trimming stripped 5 bases from V and 0 bases from J, with 12 bases between. From germline, CDR1 is SGHTS and CDR2 YDEGEE.